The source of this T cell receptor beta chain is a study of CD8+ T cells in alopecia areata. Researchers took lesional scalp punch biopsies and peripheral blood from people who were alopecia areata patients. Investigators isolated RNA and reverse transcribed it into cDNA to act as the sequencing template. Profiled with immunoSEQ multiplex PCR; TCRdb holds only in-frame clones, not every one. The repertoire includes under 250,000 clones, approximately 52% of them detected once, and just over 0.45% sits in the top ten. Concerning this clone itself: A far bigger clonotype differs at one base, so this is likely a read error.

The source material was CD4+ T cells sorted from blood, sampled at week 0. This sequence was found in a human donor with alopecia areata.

The DNA of the CDR3 is TGTGCCAGCAGCTTAGGCGGGGGGGCCTACGAGCAGTACTTC. It is translated as CASSLGGGAYEQYF. The chain has TRBV11-2 and TRBJ2-7; TRBD2 aligns across 9 bases. This CDR3 comprises 14 residues. Germline-derived CDR1 and CDR2 are SGHAT and FQNNGV. J was trimmed by 2 bases and V by 1 base; bases with no gene match: 0.